The rows below give T cell receptor beta chains drawn from one sample of a study of early T cells in non-severe SARS-CoV-2 infection. TCRdb analysed the 5' RACE reads with MiXCR anew, one entry per CDR3 protein. The sample records tens of thousands of distinct CDR3 sequences, more than 9% being singletons. The sample comprised whole blood. The receptors were sampled from an adult who was a healthcare worker with PCR-confirmed SARS-CoV-2 infection or an uninfected control (not recorded which). CDR3s include the opening cysteine and the closing phenylalanine or tryptophan. The D gene is left open where the match is weak. Not all rows give a size; the values are once, few, many and, for expanded clones, a class.

cdr3_length d_call j_call clone_size v_call cdr3_aa cdr3_nt
16 - TRBJ1-1 few TRBV12-3/TRBV12-4 CASSPRQGGLNTEAFF TGTGCCAGCAGTCCCCGTCAGGGAGGGTTGAACACTGAAGCTTTCTTT
16 TRBD1 TRBJ2-3 few TRBV19 CASSNTRTGGTDTQYF TGTGCCAGTAGCAACACTCGGACAGGGGGCACAGATACGCAGTATTTT
13 TRBD1 TRBJ1-2 - TRBV6-5 CASSRDRVDGYTF TGTGCCAGCAGTAGGGACAGGGTCGATGGCTACACCTTC
13 - TRBJ2-7 - TRBV14 CASSPIFGGEQYF TGTGCCAGCAGCCCCATATTTGGGGGCGAGCAGTACTTC
15 - TRBJ2-1 - TRBV7-9 CASSLISGGVNEQFF TGTGCCAGCAGCTTAATATCCGGCGGGGTTAATGAGCAGTTCTTC
13 - TRBJ2-7 - TRBV12-3/TRBV12-4 CASRVGPRHEQYF TGTGCCAGCAGGGTGGGACCTCGTCACGAGCAGTACTTC
14 TRBD2 TRBJ2-1 few TRBV5-1 CASRTRLAGVEQFF TGCGCCAGCAGAACTAGACTAGCGGGGGTCGAGCAGTTCTTC
13 - TRBJ2-7 - TRBV28 CASSFPLAYEQYF TGTGCCAGCAGTTTCCCCCTGGCCTACGAGCAGTACTTC
14 TRBD1 TRBJ2-7 few TRBV12-3/TRBV12-4 CASSNRGQSYEQYF TGTGCCAGCAGCAACAGGGGGCAAAGCTACGAGCAGTACTTC
14 - TRBJ2-7 few TRBV5-1 CASSLDFPSYEQYF TGCGCCAGCAGCTTGGACTTCCCCTCCTACGAGCAGTACTTC
11 - TRBJ1-1 - TRBV28 CASSLREVAFF TGTGCCAGCAGTTTAAGAGAAGTAGCTTTCTTT
16 - TRBJ1-2 - TRBV4-2 CASSQSSAGANYGYTF TGTGCCAGCAGCCAATCCTCGGCCGGGGCTAACTATGGCTACACCTTC
15 - TRBJ1-2 many TRBV7-8 CASSPRSGSTYGYTF TGTGCCAGCAGCCCCCGTTCGGGCAGTACCTATGGCTACACCTTC
14 TRBD2 TRBJ2-3 many TRBV4-1 CASSQGTNTDTQYF TGCGCCAGCAGCCAGGGGACTAACACAGATACGCAGTATTTT
17 - TRBJ2-7 few TRBV20-1 CSARGSEGGGVTYEQYF TGCAGTGCTAGAGGTTCAGAGGGGGGCGGAGTGACCTACGAGCAGTACTTC
12 - TRBJ2-7 many TRBV6-5 CASSYQSGEQYF TGTGCCAGCAGTTATCAGTCGGGGGAGCAGTACTTC
19 TRBD2 TRBJ2-1 few TRBV27 CASNPLGGLAGDSYNEQFF TGCGCCAGCAACCCTCTCGGGGGACTAGCGGGAGATTCCTACAATGAGCAGTTCTTC
14 - TRBJ1-6 - TRBV20-1 CSARVVSMDSPLHF TGCAGTGCTAGAGTTGTCAGTATGGATTCACCCCTCCACTTT
15 - TRBJ1-2 many TRBV4-2 CASSQDHQNHYGYTF TGTGCCAGCAGCCAAGACCACCAGAACCACTATGGCTACACCTTC
15 - TRBJ2-3 few TRBV5-1 CASSLDYPGADTQYF TGCGCCAGCAGCTTGGACTACCCGGGGGCAGATACGCAGTATTTT
14 - TRBJ2-3 many TRBV6-1 CASRSFSRTDTQYF TGTGCCAGCAGGTCCTTCTCACGCACAGATACGCAGTATTTT
14 - TRBJ1-1 few TRBV3-1 CASKEAGTSSEAFF TGTGCCAGCAAAGAGGCGGGAACGTCCTCTGAAGCTTTCTTT
15 - TRBJ2-4 - TRBV18 CASSPPNSPEDIQYF TGTGCCAGCTCACCACCAAATAGCCCGGAGGACATTCAGTACTTC
15 - TRBJ2-3 few TRBV9 CASSVAGNKGDTQYF TGTGCCAGCAGCGTAGCGGGGAACAAGGGCGATACGCAGTATTTT
14 - TRBJ2-7 many TRBV7-9 CASSIGAVSYEQYF TGTGCCAGCAGCATTGGGGCTGTATCCTACGAGCAGTACTTC
16 TRBD2 TRBJ2-1 many TRBV7-6 CASSLKLAGGPNEQFF TGTGCCAGCAGCTTAAAACTAGCGGGGGGGCCGAATGAGCAGTTCTTC
14 TRBD2 TRBJ2-1 many TRBV3-1 CASSSRGGANEQFF TGTGCCAGCAGCAGCCGCGGGGGGGCGAATGAGCAGTTCTTC
14 TRBD1 TRBJ1-1 few TRBV28 CASSRGQGIPEAFF TGTGCCAGCAGTCGCGGACAGGGAATTCCTGAAGCTTTCTTT
16 - TRBJ2-3 few TRBV5-1 CASSLEGRQGTDTQYF TGCGCCAGCAGCTTGGAGGGGCGTCAGGGCACAGATACGCAGTATTTT
14 - TRBJ2-6 few TRBV5-1 CASSLQGGANVLTF TGCGCCAGCAGCCTACAGGGAGGGGCCAACGTCCTGACTTTC
13 - TRBJ1-2 many TRBV3-1 CASSQRGRAGYTF TGTGCCAGCAGCCAGAGGGGCAGGGCGGGCTACACCTTC
14 TRBD2 TRBJ2-7 few TRBV29-1 CSALTSGSSDEQYF TGCAGCGCCCTGACTAGCGGGAGTAGCGACGAGCAGTACTTC
14 TRBD2 TRBJ2-7 - TRBV5-1 CASSLALAGDEQYF TGCGCCAGCAGCTTGGCTCTAGCGGGAGACGAGCAGTACTTC
19 - TRBJ2-2 - TRBV11-2 CASSLFRGAVGVMAGELFF TGTGCCAGCAGCTTGTTTCGGGGGGCTGTGGGAGTTATGGCCGGGGAGCTGTTTTTT
14 TRBD2 TRBJ2-3 many TRBV6-2/TRBV6-3 CASSFTSGGGTQYF TGTGCCAGCAGCTTTACTAGCGGAGGGGGTACGCAGTATTTT
14 - TRBJ2-3 - TRBV5-1 CASSTTTRTDTQYF TGCGCCAGCAGCACAACGACAAGAACAGATACGCAGTATTTT
15 - TRBJ2-2 - TRBV4-1 CASSQPTGWTGELFF TGCGCCAGCAGCCAACCGACAGGATGGACCGGGGAGCTGTTTTTT
15 TRBD1 TRBJ1-5 many TRBV10-3 CATSGRDRAYQPQHF TGTGCCACTTCTGGTAGGGACAGAGCTTATCAGCCCCAGCATTTT
15 TRBD1 TRBJ2-1 few TRBV7-3 CASSLMGTGDNEQFF TGTGCCAGCAGCTTAATGGGTACAGGGGACAATGAGCAGTTCTTC
16 - TRBJ2-1 many TRBV7-9 CASSSLGGSSYNEQFF TGTGCCAGCAGCTCGTTGGGGGGAAGCTCCTACAATGAGCAGTTCTTC
14 TRBD1 TRBJ2-7 many TRBV5-1 CASSSRTGLYEQYF TGCGCCAGCAGCTCCCGGACAGGGCTTTACGAGCAGTACTTC
15 TRBD1 TRBJ2-7 - TRBV6-5 CASSLDWGQDYEQYF TGTGCCAGCAGTCTCGACTGGGGACAGGACTACGAGCAGTACTTC
12 - TRBJ2-1 few TRBV2 CASSDRGNEQFF TGTGCCAGCAGTGACAGGGGAAATGAGCAGTTCTTC
15 TRBD1 TRBJ2-2 - TRBV6-5 CASRGGQGKIGELFF TGTGCCAGCAGGGGGGGACAGGGGAAGATCGGGGAGCTGTTTTTT
14 TRBD1 TRBJ2-7 few TRBV10-2 CASSDRTGAYEQYF TGCGCCAGCAGTGATAGGACAGGGGCCTACGAGCAGTACTTC
14 - TRBJ2-3 - TRBV29-1 CSVEGLATADTQYF TGCAGCGTTGAAGGTTTAGCGACCGCAGATACGCAGTATTTT
13 - TRBJ2-7 many TRBV30 CAWSTGPLSEQYF TGTGCCTGGAGCACCGGGCCGCTATCCGAGCAGTACTTC
11 - TRBJ2-5 few TRBV2 CASSEFETQYF TGTGCCAGCAGTGAATTTGAGACCCAGTACTTC
15 - TRBJ2-7 few TRBV11-2 CASSSPRGRFYEQYF TGTGCCAGCAGCTCCCCACGGGGGCGGTTCTACGAGCAGTACTTC
13 - TRBJ1-5 many TRBV9 CASSVGDNQPQHF TGTGCCAGCAGCGTAGGTGACAATCAGCCCCAGCATTTT
14 - TRBJ1-5 - TRBV7-2 CASSLAPVNQPQHF TGTGCCAGCAGCTTAGCCCCCGTCAATCAGCCCCAGCATTTT
15 - TRBJ2-4 once TRBV11-1 CASSLEGRAKNIQYF TGTGCCAGCAGCTTAGAAGGCAGAGCCAAAAACATTCAGTACTTC
19 TRBD2 TRBJ2-1 many TRBV27 CASSSLFRSSGGQYNEQFF TGTGCCAGCAGTTCGTTGTTTAGGTCTAGCGGGGGTCAATACAATGAGCAGTTCTTC
15 TRBD2 TRBJ2-7 many TRBV6-2/TRBV6-3 CASKKLAGATYEQYF TGTGCCAGCAAGAAATTAGCGGGGGCCACCTACGAGCAGTACTTC
13 - TRBJ2-2 - TRBV19 CASSRPITGELFF TGTGCCAGTAGTCGACCGATTACCGGGGAGCTGTTTTTT